Listed here are 18 T cell receptor beta chains from one sample, sequenced in a study of OX40 agonist ivuxolimab in advanced cancers. Libraries were prepared by immunoSEQ multiplex PCR; TCRdb keeps only in-frame clonotypes and omits some of them. This repertoire shows just over 40,000 clones, 85% found once; its top ten account for about 16%. The sequenced sample was CD4+ or CD8+ T cells sorted from blood, obtained in a trial of the OX40 agonist ivuxolimab. Source of these receptors: an adult with an advanced solid tumor such as melanoma, head and neck, liver or kidney cancer.

The chain recombines TRBV15 with TRBJ1-5; D not resolved. Trimming took 4 bases from V and 0 from J, leaving 13 bases between them. This CDR3 has 16 amino acids. The germline V gene encodes CDR1 LNHNV and CDR2 YYDKDF (reference sequence). In DNA, the CDR3 is TGTGCCACCAGCAACCAGAGGACGGTTAGCAATCAGCCCCAGCATTTT. Residues: CATSNQRTVSNQPQHF. Supplemented by reference TRBV15 and TRBJ1-5, the full variable domain reads DAMVIQNPRYQVTQFGKPVTLSCSQTLNHNVMYWYQQKSSQAPKLLFHYYDKDFNNEADTPDNFQSRRPNTSFCFLDIRSPGLGDTAMYLCATSNQRTVSNQPQHFGDGTRLSIL.

This rearrangement joins TRBV25-1 to TRBJ2-5, with D possibly being TRBD2 (5 bases). Germline V gene lookup returns CDR1 MGHDK and CDR2 SYGVNS. Trimming pared 2 bases from V and 7 bases from J, leaving 11 bases between. The CDR3 runs to 13 residues. CDR3 sequence reads: CASSEDYYGTQYF. CDR3 in DNA: TGTGCCAGCAGTGAAGACTATTACGGGACCCAGTACTTC.

V is TRBV11-2 and J is TRBJ1-2; D is ambiguous. The CDR3 covers 16 residues. Looked up from germline, CDR1 is SGHAT and CDR2 is FQNNGV. Trimming removed 1 base at V and 0 bases at J, with 12 bases between. CDR3 residues: CASSLGAAEPNYGYTF. The CDR3 nucleotides read TGTGCCAGCAGCTTAGGGGCAGCCGAACCTAACTATGGCTACACCTTC.

The sample holds one count of this clone. V gene TRBV5-1 combines with J gene TRBJ1-5; no clear D gene. CDR1 SGHRS and CDR2 YFSETQ come from the germline V gene. The length of the CDR3 is 15 residues. Between the trimmed V and J ends, which lost 6 bases and 1 base, there was a span of 14 bases. The DNA for the CDR3 is TGCGCCAGCAAGCGGGGTTTGGGGAGCAATCAGCCCCAGCATTTT. This codes for CASKRGLGSNQPQHF.

The rearrangement links TRBV18 to TRBJ2-1; 10 nucleotides agree with TRBD2. Germline V gives CDR1 KGHSH, CDR2 LQKENI. The CDR3 totals 15 residues. The V gene end was trimmed by 1 base and the J gene end by 11 bases; junction bases not matched to a gene: 8. CDR3 loop: CASSPLRTSGTQQFF. CDR3 DNA: TGTGCCAGCTCACCACTCCGGACTAGCGGCACCCAGCAGTTCTTC.

V usage is TRBV19 and J usage is TRBJ2-1, with a possible D match to TRBD2 (5 bases). Trimming took 9 bases from V and 10 from J, leaving 13 bases between them. The CDR3 has 11 residues. The V gene's germline CDR1 is LNHDA and CDR2 SQIVND (reference sequence). The CDR3 coding sequence is TGTGCCAGCCACGGGGTCTGGGAGCAGTTCTTC. It yields the protein CASHGVWEQFF.

This clone was observed a handful of times. Written as DNA, the CDR3 is TGTGCCAGCAGCGGGGGATCTAGCACAGATACGCAGTATTTT. Translated: CASSGGSSTDTQYF. The chain links TRBV9 to TRBJ2-3; D call uncertain. The V and J ends lost 3 bases and 0 bases respectively, with 8 bases between them. CDR3 length: 14 amino acids. CDR1 SGDLS and CDR2 YYNGEE come from the germline V gene.

The chain links TRBV29-1 to TRBJ2-2; D gene unclear. The CDR3 consists of 13 residues. Germline CDR1 SQVTM, CDR2 ANQGSEA. V was cut by 4 bases and J by 0 bases, with 6 bases left in between. The CDR3 nucleotides are TGCAGCGTTGCACAGACGAACACCGGGGAGCTGTTTTTT. Its translation: CSVAQTNTGELFF.

The chain uses TRBV6-5 and TRBJ2-2, with D possibly being TRBD2 (7 bases). Deletions cut 6 bases from V and 2 bases from J, with 13 bases between. Germline V CDR1 and CDR2: MNHEY, SVGAGI. This CDR3 has 15 residues. This CDR3 reads CASSPAGANTGELFF. The CDR3 DNA sequence: TGTGCCAGCAGCCCGGCGGGGGCCAACACCGGGGAGCTGTTTTTT.

The rearrangement links TRBV4-1 to TRBJ2-1, with 8 bases that match TRBD2. The V gene's germline CDR1 is MGHRA and CDR2 YSYEKL. V lost 4 bases, J lost 2 bases, and 10 bases stayed unmatched. The CDR3 runs to 17 residues. The CDR3 region has the DNA TGCGCCAGCAGCCGAAAGGAGCGGGAGTATGCCTACAATGAGCAGTTCTTC. Protein sequence: CASSRKEREYAYNEQFF.

The V call is TRBV7-2, the J call TRBJ2-1, with D tentatively TRBD2 (6 bases). This CDR3 has 15 amino acids. Trimming took 5 bases from V and 4 from J, leaving 15 bases between them. Looked up from germline, CDR1 is SGHTA and CDR2 is FQGNSA. The CDR3: CASSVGLGSYNEQFF. CDR3 bases: TGTGCCAGCAGCGTGGGACTGGGGTCTTACAATGAGCAGTTCTTC.

The rearrangement uses TRBV7-9 and TRBJ2-7, with a tentative D call TRBD1 (6 bases). Per germline, CDR1 SEHNR and CDR2 FQNEAQ (reference sequence). V shed 8 bases and J shed 5 bases, with 13 bases lying between them. The CDR3 extends over 12 amino acids. This CDR3 is CASGINRDEQYF. The CDR3 region has the DNA TGTGCCAGCGGAATAAACAGGGACGAGCAGTACTTC.

CDR3 sequence reads: CASPGQITGELFF. The CDR3, as DNA: TGTGCCAGCCCGGGACAGATAACCGGGGAGCTGTTTTTT. The chain employs TRBV11-2 and TRBJ2-2; 7 bases agree with TRBD1. Germline V gene data show CDR1 as SGHAT and CDR2 as FQNNGV. V lost 8 bases and J lost 5; bases outside the gene matches: 5. This CDR3 has 13 amino acids.

The V and J genes are TRBV9 and TRBJ2-5; D gene ambiguous. The V gene's germline CDR1 is SGDLS and CDR2 YYNGEE. V was clipped by 4 bases and J by 2 bases, with 12 bases between them. The CDR3 loop spans 14 amino acids. This CDR3 is CASSTRTEQETQYF. The CDR3 DNA is TGTGCCAGCAGCACACGGACGGAGCAAGAGACCCAGTACTTC.

The chain carries TRBV5-4 and TRBJ2-7; D perhaps matches TRBD1 (6 bases). CDR3 length: 14 amino acids. Germline CDR1 and CDR2: SGHNT and YYREEE (reference sequence). The ends were cut back, 4 bases at V and 0 bases at J, with 11 bases in the middle. CDR3 in DNA: TGTGCCAGCAGCCCTAGGACAGTCTCCTACGAGCAGTACTTC. Residues: CASSPRTVSYEQYF.

This clone has a single count. V is TRBV27 and J is TRBJ1-5; D remains unclear. This CDR3 contains 15 residues. Trimming took off 0 bases at V and 3 bases at J, with 9 bases between the two ends. Germline values: CDR1 MNHEY, CDR2 SMNVEV (reference sequence). The CDR3 nucleotides read TGTGCCAGCAGTTTATCGAGACGGATCAATCAGCCCCAGCATTTT. Its translation is CASSLSRRINQPQHF.

CDR3 nucleotides: TGTGCCAGCAGTTTTGCAAGCGGTAACACAGATACGCAGTATTTT. Translating gives CASSFASGNTDTQYF. V is TRBV27 and J is TRBJ2-3; maybe TRBD2 (5 bases). This CDR3 comprises 15 residues. V was trimmed by 3 bases and J by 2 bases, leaving 12 bases between them. Germline CDR1 and CDR2: MNHEY and SMNVEV (reference sequence).

This clone was seen only a few times. The chain employs TRBV7-9 and TRBJ1-2; possible D gene TRBD1, 5 bases. The length of the CDR3 is 12 residues. CDR1 and CDR2 from the germline V gene are SEHNR and FQNEAQ (reference sequence). V lost 6 bases and J lost 3, with 8 bases in between. Here the CDR3 reads CASRDSHYGYTF. The CDR3 DNA is TGTGCCAGCAGAGACAGCCACTATGGCTACACCTTC.